What follows describes a single T cell receptor (beta chain). Its antigen is not identified. Time point indicated: peripheral blood 6 weeks after treatment start. Locally advanced or metastatic urothelial carcinoma affected all patients. The data derive from a study of PD-L1 blockade in urothelial cancer. Study-level information: Men with urothelial cancer arising in the bladder made up most of the 29 patients. Study conclusions and caveats: Tumor-linked clones in blood grew more by 3 weeks in durable-benefit patients.

Libraries were prepared by immunoSEQ multiplex PCR; TCRdb keeps only in-frame clonotypes and omits some of them. The sample shows about 43,000 clones, about 80% of them seen only once. There are 16 residues in the CDR3. Germline V gene sequence: CDR1 SGHRS, CDR2 YFSETQ. With 1 base clipped from V and 2 bases from J, the junction kept 8 bases outside the gene matches. The rearrangement uses TRBV5-1 and TRBJ2-7; 8 nucleotides match TRBD1. Material: PBMCs, obtained around atezolizumab (anti-PD-L1) treatment. The receptor was derived from a man between 60 and 75 years old with urothelial cancer. The CDR3 here is CASSLRVQGETYEQYF. The CDR3 bases are TGCGCCAGCAGCTTGCGTGTACAGGGGGAAACCTACGAGCAGTACTTC.